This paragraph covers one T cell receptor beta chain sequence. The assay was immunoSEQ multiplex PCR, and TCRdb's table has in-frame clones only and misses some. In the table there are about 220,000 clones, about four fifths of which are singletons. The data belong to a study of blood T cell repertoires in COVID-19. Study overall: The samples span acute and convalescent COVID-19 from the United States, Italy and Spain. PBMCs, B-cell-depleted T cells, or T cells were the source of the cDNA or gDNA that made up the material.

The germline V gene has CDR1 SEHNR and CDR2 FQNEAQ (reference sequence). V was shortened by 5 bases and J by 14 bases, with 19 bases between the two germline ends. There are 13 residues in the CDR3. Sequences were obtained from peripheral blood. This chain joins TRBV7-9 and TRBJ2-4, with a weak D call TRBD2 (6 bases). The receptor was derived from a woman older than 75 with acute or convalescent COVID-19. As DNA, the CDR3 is TGTGCCAGCAGCCCCTCGGGCGGGATTGGCGAGTACTTC. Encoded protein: CASSPSGGIGEYF.